The sequence of this T cell receptor (beta chain) was determined in a study of cytomegalovirus exposure and HLA in healthy donors. This clone has more than one count but fewer than ten. Antigen unknown. PCR primers comprised 60 Vbeta and 13 Jbeta primers. TCRdb's table, derived via immunoSEQ multiplex PCR, lists solely in-frame clones and lacks some. The table has under 200,000 clones, around 82% seen once. There are 13 residues in the CDR3. V lost 6 bases and J 8 bases, leaving 17 bases between the germline ends. Germline V gene lookup returns CDR1 SGHDT and CDR2 YYEEEE. Study findings and constraints: In a later analysis, most CMV-associated TCR beta chains appeared HLA-restricted. Across HLA loci, a later analysis found differing TCR association rates, with DRB1 most and HLA-C fewest. A later analysis reportedly found that, within productive TCRs, an Asian-associated ancestry cluster had fewer N-insertions than the mean observed across the approximately 660 donors.

The sequencing input was PBMCs. The V call is TRBV5-6, the J call TRBJ1-2, with D possibly being TRBD1 (5 bases). The receptor comes from a man aged 40-49 years in good health and CMV-seronegative. The CDR3, as DNA: TGTGCCAGCACCCTAGGGGCTAACGACGGCTACACCTTC. The encoded protein is CASTLGANDGYTF.